The next 25 T cell receptor beta chains were all read from a single sample in a study of glioma-infiltrating T cells after dendritic cell vaccination. This table comes from immunoSEQ multiplex PCR, and its TCRdb copy is limited to in-frame clones, with some not included. The sample lists about 73,000 clones; roughly 80% were seen once. Material: blood, obtained before dendritic cell vaccination. Receptors were obtained from a human donor with glioblastoma.

The chain carries TRBV6-5 and TRBJ2-2, with D perhaps TRBD1 (5 bases). V was pared by 0 bases and J by 7 bases, with 15 bases between. The CDR3 totals 16 residues. The germline CDR1 and CDR2 sequences are MNHEY and SVGAGI. As DNA, the CDR3 is TGTGCCAGCAGTTACTCGACTGGGGCTCGTTTCGGGGAGCTGTTTTTT. It translates to CASSYSTGARFGELFF.

The J gene is TRBJ1-2, the V gene TRBV19; weak D call: TRBD1 (5 bases). V lost 4 bases and J 0 bases, leaving 6 bases between the germline ends. Germline V lookup: CDR1 LNHDA, CDR2 SQIVND (reference sequence). The CDR3 has 13 amino acids. The CDR3 DNA sequence: TGTGCCAGTAGTACAGGGCCTAACTATGGCTACACCTTC. It specifies CASSTGPNYGYTF.

The V gene is TRBV7-9, the J gene TRBJ1-3; D not resolved. The CDR3 length is 14 residues. Trimming took off 5 bases at V and 1 base at J, with 9 bases between the two ends. CDR1 is SEHNR, CDR2 FQNEAQ, per germline (reference sequence). The CDR3 bases are TGTGCCAGCAGCCCGACACAATCTGGAAACACCATATATTTT. As protein: CASSPTQSGNTIYF.

The chain carries TRBV7-3 and TRBJ2-1; TRBD2 matches at 9 bases. The CDR3 is 18 amino acids. The trim removed 4 bases at V and 2 bases at J, leaving 12 bases unmatched. CDR1 and CDR2 (germline): SGHTA, FQGTGA. CDR3 nucleotide sequence: TGTGCCAGCAGCTCCCAGGGGGGGGCTAGCGGGGCCTACAATGAGCAGTTCTTC. This gives the protein CASSSQGGASGAYNEQFF. The full variable domain, rest sourced from reference TRBV7-3 and TRBJ2-1, is GAGVSQTPSNKVTEKGKYVELRCDPISGHTALYWYRQSLGQGPEFLIYFQGTGAADDSGLPNDRFFAVRPEGSVSTLKIQRTERGDSAVYLCASSSQGGASGAYNEQFFGPGTRLTVL.

The chain couples TRBV16 to TRBJ2-6; the D gene is possibly TRBD1 (5 bases). Germline CDR1 is KGHSY and CDR2 is FQNENV. The CDR3 totals 15 residues. V was clipped by 2 bases and J by 4 bases, with 9 bases between them. The CDR3 DNA is TGTGCCAGCAGCCAAGCAGGGTCCGGGGCCAACGTCCTGACTTTC. Translated: CASSQAGSGANVLTF.

This rearrangement joins TRBV2 to TRBJ2-2; maybe TRBD1 (6 bases). The CDR3 totals 18 residues. The germline CDR1 and CDR2 sequences are SNHLY and FYNNEI. Trimming shortened V by 1 base and J by 1 base, and 16 bases separated the two germline ends. In DNA form, the CDR3 reads TGTGCCAGCAGTGAAGAGGAACAGGGAGATAGGAACACCGGGGAGCTGTTTTTT. Its translation is CASSEEEQGDRNTGELFF.

The chain uses TRBV2 and TRBJ1-5; D is undetermined. The CDR3 is 15 amino acids. Trimming left V 3 bases short and J 6 bases short, with 15 bases between. Germline values: CDR1 SNHLY, CDR2 FYNNEI. CDR3 coding DNA: TGTGCCAGCAGTGATGTCCGGGTACTAAGTCAGCCCCAGCATTTT. Translated, it gives CASSDVRVLSQPQHF.

The chain is built from TRBV7-3 and TRBJ2-5; no reliable D call. Germline values: CDR1 SGHTA, CDR2 FQGTGA. V lost 2 bases to trimming and J lost 1 base, with 5 bases between them. This CDR3 is built from 13 residues. CDR3 amino acids: CASSLSSQETQYF. The CDR3 DNA reads as TGTGCCAGCAGCTTATCCTCCCAAGAGACCCAGTACTTC.

The V gene is TRBV11-1, the J gene TRBJ2-2; 10 positions agree with TRBD2. The CDR3 sequence is 15 residues long. Germline V gene sequence: CDR1 SGHAT, CDR2 FQDESV (reference sequence). The ends lost 10 bases at V and 6 bases at J; junction bases unmatched: 11. The CDR3 sequence is CATPPSGSSAGELFF. The CDR3 DNA follows: TGTGCCACACCGCCTAGCGGGAGTTCGGCCGGGGAGCTGTTTTTT.

The chain links TRBV11-2 to TRBJ1-2; 10 positions agree with TRBD1. Germline CDR1 reads SGHAT; CDR2 reads FQNNGV. V trimming: 1 base; J trimming: 4 bases; junction bases outside the gene matches: 0. The CDR3 extends over 14 amino acids. The CDR3 reads CASSLGQGAYGYTF. The DNA for the CDR3 is TGTGCCAGCAGCTTAGGACAGGGGGCCTATGGCTACACCTTC.

V and J are TRBV5-8 and TRBJ2-1, with 7 bases matching TRBD2. The CDR3 sequence is 15 residues long. The germline V gene has CDR1 SGHTS and CDR2 YDEGEE. Trimming removed 3 bases from V and 10 bases from J; junction bases left unmatched: 13. The CDR3 loop reads CASSWRLAAIEEQFF. The DNA of the CDR3 is TGTGCCAGCAGCTGGAGACTAGCAGCGATCGAGGAGCAGTTCTTC.

The V and J genes are TRBV10-1 and TRBJ2-1; no firm D call. CDR1 WNHNN and CDR2 SYGVQD come from the germline V gene (reference sequence). The CDR3 sequence is 15 residues long. Trimming removed 3 bases from V and 3 bases from J, with 12 bases in between. The DNA of the CDR3 is TGCGCCAGCAGTGATCCGGCGGCTAACTACAATGAGCAGTTCTTC. It specifies CASSDPAANYNEQFF.

V is TRBV2 and J is TRBJ1-2; possible D gene TRBD1, 5 bases. CDR1 and CDR2 (germline): SNHLY, FYNNEI. The CDR3 consists of 13 residues. Trimming cost V 5 bases and J 5 bases, with 12 bases left between them. DNA for the CDR3: TGTGCCAGCAGTCCAGGGATCGGATATGGCTACACCTTC. Encoded protein: CASSPGIGYGYTF.

The chain joins TRBV6-1 to TRBJ1-5, with D perhaps TRBD1 (6 bases). V lost 11 bases, J lost 2 bases, and 16 bases lay in between. The CDR3 loop spans 14 amino acids. Per germline, CDR1 MNHNS and CDR2 SASEGT. The CDR3 loop reads CAAEQGNGNQPQHF. The CDR3 nucleotides read TGTGCCGCAGAGCAGGGGAACGGCAATCAGCCCCAGCATTTT.

The genes are TRBV2 and TRBJ2-3; 9 nucleotides line up with TRBD1. V trimming: 2 bases; J trimming: 6 bases; junction bases outside the gene matches: 9. CDR1 and CDR2 from the germline V gene are SNHLY and FYNNEI. This CDR3 has 16 residues. The CDR3 nucleotides are TGTGCCAGCAGTGAATATTTGACAGGGGGTCCTGATACGCAGTATTTT. It encodes CASSEYLTGGPDTQYF.

The chain links TRBV6-5 to TRBJ1-1; D is ambiguous. The CDR3 covers 11 residues. Germline V gene lookup returns CDR1 MNHEY and CDR2 SVGAGI. The germline V and J ends were trimmed by 7 bases and 1 base, with 4 bases remaining between them. CDR3 amino acids: CASNTNTEAFF. CDR3 coding DNA: TGTGCCAGCAACACGAACACTGAAGCTTTCTTT.

There are a few counts of this clone. The chain joins TRBV19 to TRBJ1-3; no firm D call. The V end was cut by 6 bases, the J end by 2 bases, with 17 bases between. The CDR3 spans 16 residues. CDR1 is LNHDA and CDR2 is SQIVND in the germline V gene (reference sequence). CDR3 protein: CASSLTPGVAGNTIYF. The CDR3 nucleotides are TGTGCCAGTAGCCTCACCCCCGGGGTAGCTGGAAACACCATATATTTT.

This clone came up a few times. The chain combines TRBV6-1 with TRBJ2-2; 7 bases match TRBD1. CDR3 size: 14 residues. Unmatched junction bases numbered 6, after V lost 6 bases and J lost 5 bases. CDR1 is MNHNS, CDR2 SASEGT, per germline. The CDR3 region has the DNA TGTGCCAGCAGACCGGGACAGCGAACCGGGGAGCTGTTTTTT. It encodes CASRPGQRTGELFF.

The chain employs TRBV6-4 and TRBJ2-7, with 10 bases identical to TRBD2. Trimming at V came to 2 bases and at J to 0 bases, leaving 19 bases not matched to a gene. Germline V lookup: CDR1 MRHNA, CDR2 SNTAGT. The CDR3 loop spans 21 amino acids. As DNA, the CDR3 is TGTGCCAGCAGTGACGCCCCCTTAGCGGGAGGTTTCCTTCCCAGCTCCTACGAGCAGTACGTC. Translating gives CASSDAPLAGGFLPSSYEQYV.

This chain uses TRBV29-1 with TRBJ1-2; D unresolved. Germline V gene data show CDR1 as SQVTM and CDR2 as ANQGSEA. V lost 8 bases to trimming and J lost 2 bases, with 9 bases between them. The CDR3 sequence is 11 residues long. The CDR3 DNA is TGCAGCATTACAGTAAACTATGGCTACACCTTC. Protein product: CSITVNYGYTF.

The J gene is TRBJ2-2, the V gene TRBV19, with TRBD2 as a possible D gene (5 bases). The germline V and J ends were trimmed by 3 bases and 5 bases, with 13 bases remaining between them. The CDR3 loop spans 15 amino acids. CDR1 is LNHDA, CDR2 SQIVND, per germline (reference sequence). The CDR3 nucleotides are TGTGCCAGTAGTATTGTGTCAGCGGTAACCGGGGAGCTGTTTTTT. Protein product: CASSIVSAVTGELFF.

V gene TRBV11-1 combines with J gene TRBJ1-1, with D tentatively TRBD1 (5 bases). Germline CDR1 reads SGHAT; CDR2 reads FQDESV (reference sequence). V lost 5 bases, J lost 0 bases, and 10 bases lay in between. There are 14 residues in the CDR3. In DNA, the CDR3 is TGTGCCAGCAGCCACCGGACACTGAACACTGAAGCTTTCTTT. This encodes CASSHRTLNTEAFF.

This chain links TRBV18 with TRBJ1-6, with TRBD1 matching over 7 bases. Losses at the gene ends were 2 bases for V and 7 bases for J; bases not matched to a gene: 8. The CDR3 is 16 residues long. Per the germline V gene, CDR1 is KGHSH and CDR2 is LQKENI. DNA for the CDR3: TGTGCCAGCTCACCATACGGGACAGCAATCAATTCACCCCTCCACTTT. Translation gives CASSPYGTAINSPLHF.

V and J are TRBV7-9 and TRBJ1-4, with TRBD1 identical over 7 bases. Germline trimming cut 5 bases from V and 3 bases from J; bases unmatched to any gene: 9. This CDR3 has 16 residues. CDR1 and CDR2 (germline): SEHNR, FQNEAQ (reference sequence). The CDR3: CASSPHWDSPNEKLFF. CDR3 coding DNA: TGTGCCAGCAGCCCACATTGGGACAGTCCTAATGAAAAACTGTTTTTT.

The chain links TRBV6-5 to TRBJ2-3, with D maybe TRBD1 (5 bases). This CDR3 is 11 amino acids long. Germline assignment: CDR1 MNHEY and CDR2 SVGAGI. Trimming shortened V by 7 bases and J by 5 bases, and 7 bases separated the two germline ends. The CDR3 DNA sequence: TGTGCCAGCACAGGGATAGATACGCAGTATTTT. Its protein product is CASTGIDTQYF.